The clone carrying this TCR beta chain was detected ten times or more. What it binds is not known. The entry originates in a study of T cells in Graves' hyperthyroidism and ophthalmopathy. Template material for amplifying TCR beta CDR3 regions consisted of RNA transcripts. The primer set for the first-round RT-PCR of the TCR CDR3 was HTBI. TCRdb re-analysed the multiplex PCR reads in MiXCR, keeping a single row per CDR3 protein. The sample lists about 530,000 distinct CDR3 sequences, about a sixth occurring once. Trimming took 5 bases from V and 5 from J, leaving 13 bases between them. CDR1 is MNHNS and CDR2 is SASEGT in the germline V gene. The CDR3 extends over 14 amino acids. Notes on the study in general: The model foresaw ophthalmopathy a median roughly 6 months prior to onset.

The rearrangement uses TRBV6-1 and TRBJ2-1; the D gene is possibly TRBD1 (6 bases). The material sequenced was blood. The receptor comes from a woman aged 18-30 years with Graves' ophthalmopathy. The CDR3 nucleotides read TGTGCCAGCAGTCCAGGGGACCGCCACAATGAGCAGTTCTTC. It codes for CASSPGDRHNEQFF.